The T cell receptor beta chain described here comes from a study of brain T cells in children with intractable seizures. The CDR3 has 13 residues. To note about this clone: Its antigen is unknown.

Overall study findings and caveats: Top 50 brain clonotypes included both public and private clones. Only CDR3 sequence similarity suggested viral specificity, without known HCMV serostatus. Pre-surgery blood may have been undersampled, hiding some clones.

TCRdb keeps only in-frame clones here, not all; method: immunoSEQ multiplex PCR. Among over 7,500 clones listed, more than 55% were seen once. Sequencing was limited to surgery cases with top T cell transcript signatures in brain tissue. Pre-surgery treatment included at least one anti-epileptic drug. The sequence derives from a girl aged 2 to 9 with tuberous sclerosis and intractable seizures. J is TRBJ1-5 and V is TRBV21-1; the table's D call of TRBD1 was not tested on the DNA. TRBV21-1 corresponds to a pseudogene. Material: resected brain tissue, obtained at surgery. CDR3 amino acids: CASSKQGTQPQHF. CDR3 bases: TGTGCCAGCAGCAAACAGGGGACTCAGCCCCAGCATTTT.